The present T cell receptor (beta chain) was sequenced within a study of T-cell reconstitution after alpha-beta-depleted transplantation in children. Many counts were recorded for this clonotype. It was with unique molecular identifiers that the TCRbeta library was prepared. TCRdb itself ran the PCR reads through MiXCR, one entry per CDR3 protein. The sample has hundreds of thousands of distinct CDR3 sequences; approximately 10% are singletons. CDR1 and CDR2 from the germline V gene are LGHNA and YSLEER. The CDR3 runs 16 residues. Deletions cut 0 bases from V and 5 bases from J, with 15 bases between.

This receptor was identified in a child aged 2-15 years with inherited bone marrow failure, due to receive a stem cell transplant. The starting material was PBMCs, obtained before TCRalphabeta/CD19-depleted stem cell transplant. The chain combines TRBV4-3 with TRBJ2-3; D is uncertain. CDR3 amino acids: CASSQDSRPRGDTQYF. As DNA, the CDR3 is TGCGCCAGCAGCCAAGATTCTCGGCCTAGAGGAGATACGCAGTATTTT.